Described below is a single T cell receptor beta chain sequence and its context. The entry originates in a study of T cells in tumors after PD-1 blockade. Method: immunoSEQ multiplex PCR; TCRdb's copy keeps in-frame clones and lacks some. The sample includes tens of thousands of clones, approximately 79% of them seen just once. The clonotype was recovered from a human donor with basal cell carcinoma. Sample: PBMCs, taken after anti-PD-1 treatment.

The CDR3 here is CASSPRTSGGFSSSYNEQFF. The CDR3 DNA reads TGTGCCAGTAGTCCTAGGACTAGCGGGGGGTTCTCAAGCTCCTACAATGAGCAGTTCTTC. The chain combines TRBV19 with TRBJ2-1; 14 bases are shared with TRBD2. The CDR3 length is 20 residues. Germline trimming cut 5 bases from V and 0 bases from J; bases unmatched to any gene: 12. In germline, CDR1 is LNHDA, CDR2 SQIVND (reference sequence). Filled out from reference TRBV19 and TRBJ2-1, the complete variable domain reads DGGITQSPKYLFRKEGQNVTLSCEQNLNHDAMYWYRQDPGQGLRLIYYSQIVNDFQKGDIAEGYSVSREKKESFPLTVTSAQKNPTAFYLCASSPRTSGGFSSSYNEQFFGPGTRLTVL.